This T cell receptor beta chain was found in a study of blood T cells in healthy people across ages. Germline V gene lookup returns CDR1 LGHDT and CDR2 YNNKEL (reference sequence). The CDR3 contains 16 residues. Combining a sample-barcoded 5' primer with a J-beta primer mix, a second PCR ran for about 7 to 11 cycles. TCRdb passed the 5' RACE reads through MiXCR, listing each CDR3 protein once. The sample has about 760,000 distinct CDR3 sequences, 25% seen once. As to this clonotype: Its antigen remains unknown.

Overall study findings and caveats: It was not possible, with unsorted PBMCs, to conclusively compare naive and antigen-experienced cells.

The same data also went into a second study, on T cells of mothers and their children.

Sample: blood. The source of this sequence is a boy aged 10-17 years in good health. The V and J genes are TRBV3-1 and TRBJ2-5; possible D gene TRBD1, 6 bases. The better agreement between TRBJ2-1 and the DNA end casts doubt on the J call. CDR3 nucleotides: TGTGCCAGCAGCCAAGAGTGGGCTAGGGGGATGTATGAGCAGTTCTTC. Protein sequence: CASSQEWARGMYEQFF.